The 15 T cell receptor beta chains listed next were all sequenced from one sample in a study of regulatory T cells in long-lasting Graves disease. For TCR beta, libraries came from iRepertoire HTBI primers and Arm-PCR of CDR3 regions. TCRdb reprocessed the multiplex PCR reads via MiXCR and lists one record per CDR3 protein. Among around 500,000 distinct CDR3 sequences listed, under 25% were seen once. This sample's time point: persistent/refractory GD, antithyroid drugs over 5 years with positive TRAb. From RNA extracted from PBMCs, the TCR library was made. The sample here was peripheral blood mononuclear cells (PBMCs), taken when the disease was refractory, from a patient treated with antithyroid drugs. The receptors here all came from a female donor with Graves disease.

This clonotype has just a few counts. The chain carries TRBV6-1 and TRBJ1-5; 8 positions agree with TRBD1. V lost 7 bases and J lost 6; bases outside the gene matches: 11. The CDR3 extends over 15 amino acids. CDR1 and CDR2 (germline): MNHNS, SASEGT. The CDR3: CASKADRALLQPQHF. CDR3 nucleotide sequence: TGTGCCAGCAAAGCGGACAGGGCTTTACTTCAGCCCCAGCATTTT.

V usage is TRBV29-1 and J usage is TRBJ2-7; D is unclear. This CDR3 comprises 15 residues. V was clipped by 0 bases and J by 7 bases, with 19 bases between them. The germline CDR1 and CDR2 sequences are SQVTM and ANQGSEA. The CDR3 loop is CSVEDRRLTLGEQYF. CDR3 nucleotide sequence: TGCAGCGTTGAAGATCGGCGTCTGACATTGGGGGAGCAGTACTTC.

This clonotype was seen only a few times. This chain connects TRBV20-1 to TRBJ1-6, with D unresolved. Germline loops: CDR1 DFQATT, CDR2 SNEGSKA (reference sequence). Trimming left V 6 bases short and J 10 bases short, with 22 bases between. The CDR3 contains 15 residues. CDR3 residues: CSALVLHSDSSPLHF. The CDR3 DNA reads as TGCAGTGCACTAGTTCTTCATTCAGACTCCTCACCCCTCCACTTT.

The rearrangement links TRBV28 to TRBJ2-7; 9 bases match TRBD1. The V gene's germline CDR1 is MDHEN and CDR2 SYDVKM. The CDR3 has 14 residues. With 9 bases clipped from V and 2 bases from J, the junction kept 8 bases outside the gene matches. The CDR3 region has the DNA TGTGCCAGTGAGACAGGGGGGACGACCTACGAGCAGTACTTC. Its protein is CASETGGTTYEQYF.

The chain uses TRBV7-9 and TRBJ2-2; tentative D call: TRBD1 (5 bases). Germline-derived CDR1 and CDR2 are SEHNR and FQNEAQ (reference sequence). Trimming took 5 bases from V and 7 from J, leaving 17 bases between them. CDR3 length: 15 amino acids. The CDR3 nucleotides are TGTGCCAGCAGCCCCGGTGGGGCCACGGGCGGGGAGCTGTTTTTT. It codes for CASSPGGATGGELFF. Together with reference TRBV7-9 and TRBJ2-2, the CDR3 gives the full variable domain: DTGVSQNPRHKITKRGQNVTFRCDPISEHNRLYWYRQTLGQGPEFLTYFQNEAQLEKSRLLSDRFSAERPKGSFSTLEIQRTEQGDSAMYLCASSPGGATGGELFFGEGSRLTVL.

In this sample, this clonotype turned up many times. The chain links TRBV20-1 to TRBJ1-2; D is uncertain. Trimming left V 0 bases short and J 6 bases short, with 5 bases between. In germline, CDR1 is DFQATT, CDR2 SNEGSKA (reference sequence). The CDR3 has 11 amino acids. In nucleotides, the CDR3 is TGCAGTGCTAGAGACGGGAATGGCTACACCTTC. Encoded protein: CSARDGNGYTF.

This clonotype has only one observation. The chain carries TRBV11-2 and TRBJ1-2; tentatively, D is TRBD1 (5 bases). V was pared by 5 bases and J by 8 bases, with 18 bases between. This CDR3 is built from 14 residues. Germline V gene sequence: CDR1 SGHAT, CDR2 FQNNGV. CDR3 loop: CASSTRKGKEGYTF. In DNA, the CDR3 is TGTGCCAGCAGCACACGGAAGGGGAAGGAAGGCTACACCTTC.

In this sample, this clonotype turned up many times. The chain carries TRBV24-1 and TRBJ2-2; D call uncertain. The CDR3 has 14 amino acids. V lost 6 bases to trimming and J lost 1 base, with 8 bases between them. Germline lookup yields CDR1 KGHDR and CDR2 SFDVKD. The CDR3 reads CATSIAENTGELFF. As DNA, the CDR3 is TGTGCCACCAGTATCGCGGAGAACACCGGGGAGCTGTTTTTT.

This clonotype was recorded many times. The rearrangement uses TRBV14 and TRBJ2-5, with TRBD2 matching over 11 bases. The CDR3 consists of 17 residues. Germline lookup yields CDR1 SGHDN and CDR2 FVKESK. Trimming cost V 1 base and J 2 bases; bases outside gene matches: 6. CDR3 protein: CASSQGLAGGRQETQYF. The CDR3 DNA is TGTGCCAGCAGCCAAGGTTTAGCGGGAGGGCGTCAAGAGACCCAGTACTTC.

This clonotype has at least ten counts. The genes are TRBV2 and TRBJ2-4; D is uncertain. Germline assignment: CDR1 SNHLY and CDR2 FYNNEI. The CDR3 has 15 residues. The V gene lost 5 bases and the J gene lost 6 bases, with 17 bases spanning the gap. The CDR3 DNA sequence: TGTGCCAGCAGTTTTCGTCCGCTAGGCGTAAACATTCAGTACTTC. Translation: CASSFRPLGVNIQYF.

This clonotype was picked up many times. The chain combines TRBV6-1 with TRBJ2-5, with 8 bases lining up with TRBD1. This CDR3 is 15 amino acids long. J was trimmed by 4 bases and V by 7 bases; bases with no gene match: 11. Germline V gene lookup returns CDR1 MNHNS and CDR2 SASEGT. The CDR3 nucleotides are TGTGCCAGCATGGAGGGACAGGTTTTTGGAGAGACCCAGTACTTC. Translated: CASMEGQVFGETQYF.

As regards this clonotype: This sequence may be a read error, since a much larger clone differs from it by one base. The CDR3 loop is CASSLVSDSGTTIYF. The CDR3 nucleotides read TGTGCCAGCAGCTTGGTTTCAGACTCTGGAACCACCATATATTTT. The chain combines TRBV5-5 with TRBJ1-3; no definite D call. The germline V gene encodes CDR1 SGHKS and CDR2 YYEKEE (reference sequence). The CDR3 totals 15 residues.

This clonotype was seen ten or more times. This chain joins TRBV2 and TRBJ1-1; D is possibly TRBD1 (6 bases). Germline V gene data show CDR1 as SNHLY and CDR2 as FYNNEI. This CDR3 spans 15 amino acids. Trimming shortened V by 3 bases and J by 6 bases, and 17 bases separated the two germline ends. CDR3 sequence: CASSDRGRGDPEAFF. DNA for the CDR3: TGTGCCAGCAGTGATAGAGGCAGGGGTGATCCTGAAGCTTTCTTT.

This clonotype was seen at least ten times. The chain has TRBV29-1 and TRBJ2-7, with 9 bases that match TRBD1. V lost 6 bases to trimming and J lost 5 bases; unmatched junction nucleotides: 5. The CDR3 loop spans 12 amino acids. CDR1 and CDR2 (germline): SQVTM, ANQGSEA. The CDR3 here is CSVVRDRDEQYF. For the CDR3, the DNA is TGCAGCGTCGTTCGGGACAGGGACGAGCAGTACTTC.

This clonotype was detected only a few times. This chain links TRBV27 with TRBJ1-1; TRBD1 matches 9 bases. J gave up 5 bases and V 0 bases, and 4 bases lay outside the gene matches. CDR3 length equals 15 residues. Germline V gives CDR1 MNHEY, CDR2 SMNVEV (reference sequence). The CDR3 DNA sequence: TGTGCCAGCAGTTTATCGGGGACAGGGAGGACTGAAGCTTTCTTT. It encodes CASSLSGTGRTEAFF.